This record looks at one TCR beta chain sequence and its context. Its specificity is unknown. This record belongs to a study of T cell repertoires in cytomegalovirus infection. Overall study: Both CMV infection and a matching HLA type were indicated by public TCR beta signatures.

Using its own MiXCR run on the reads, TCRdb lists one record per CDR3 protein. The sample yields roughly 500,000 distinct CDR3 sequences, roughly 34% seen once. Regarding the study as a whole: CMV carriers with the relevant HLA were identified by cumulative public TCR beta family frequency. Predominance within the ex vivo response was attributable to HLA-C-restricted CMV-specific TCR beta clonotypes.

CDR3 length: 17 amino acids. V gave up 5 bases and J gave up 6 bases; unmatched junction bases: 8. The chain uses TRBV12-3 or TRBV12-4 and TRBJ2-3; TRBD2 matches 16 bases. The sample here was cultured PBMCs, taken from culture after CMV antigen stimulation. The TCR comes from a human donor in good health (CMV status not recorded). Some clones in this sample may be carry-over from other donors' samples. The CDR3 sequence: CASSVRPGLAGGDTQYF. DNA of the CDR3: TGTGCCAGCAGTGTACGACCGGGACTAGCGGGAGGGGATACGCAGTATTTT.